In this sample, the clone carrying this T cell receptor (beta chain) turned up a few times. Its target is unknown. The entry originates in a study of PD-1 blockade in classical Hodgkin lymphoma. Overall study findings and caveats: Unlike CD8+ TCR diversity, which did not rise significantly by C4D1, CD4+ TCR diversity did.

Every single patient, without exception, relapsed after autologous stem cell transplantation, and brentuximab vedotin exposure varied. It was by magnetic negative selection that CD4+ T cells were purified from thawed PBMCs. Repertoires were generated with immunoSEQ multiplex PCR, while TCRdb's copy carries only in-frame clones and drops some. The sample lists approximately 6,400 clones, under 85% occurring once. Trimming took 7 bases from V and 8 from J, leaving 23 bases between them. The length of the CDR3 is 16 residues. Per the germline V gene, CDR1 is LNHDA and CDR2 is SQIVND (reference sequence).

The sequencing used CD4+ T cells from blood, collected at baseline. The rearrangement links TRBV19 to TRBJ1-4; D call uncertain. This clonotype was obtained from a human donor with classical Hodgkin lymphoma. DNA for the CDR3: TGTGCCAGTAAACCGGCCCGAAGCCAGGTGGGCGAAAAACTGTTTTTT. This codes for CASKPARSQVGEKLFF.